Following are 22 T cell receptor beta chains from one sample sequenced in a study of T cells in Graves' hyperthyroidism and ophthalmopathy. The CDR3 regions of TCR beta were amplified from RNA transcripts. The HTBI primer set was used in a first-round RT-PCR of the TCR CDR3. Via MiXCR, TCRdb re-called the multiplex PCR reads, giving one row per CDR3 protein. In the table there are about 840,000 distinct CDR3 sequences, roughly 40% of which are singletons. Sequencing was done on a sample of blood. These receptors came from a young man with Graves' hyperthyroidism.

The chain combines TRBV12-3 or TRBV12-4 with TRBJ1-2; 8 bases are shared with TRBD1. Unmatched junction bases numbered 11, after V lost 6 bases and J lost 2 bases. The CDR3 has 16 amino acids. The CDR3 DNA follows: TGTGCCAGCAGCCCTGGACAGGGAATAGGAAACTATGGCTACACCTTC. Translation: CASSPGQGIGNYGYTF.

J is TRBJ2-5 and V is TRBV9, with TRBD2 identical over 12 bases. The CDR3 contains 15 residues. Germline CDR1 SGDLS, CDR2 YYNGEE. Unmatched junction bases numbered 6, after V lost 5 bases and J lost 4 bases. In DNA, the CDR3 is TGTGCCAGCAGTCACCTAGCGGGGGGGCTAGAGACCCAGTACTTC. Its translation is CASSHLAGGLETQYF.

On this clonotype itself: This may be a read error, as it is one base from a much larger clone. This chain uses TRBV29-1 with TRBJ2-2; D not certain. Germline CDR1 reads SQVTM; CDR2 reads ANQGSEA. The CDR3 length is 13 residues. V lost 4 bases to trimming and J lost 4 bases, with 10 bases between them. CDR3 sequence: CSVVARVTGELFF. The CDR3 bases are TGCAGCGTTGTGGCAAGGGTCACCGGGGAGCTGTTTTTT.

Only a few counts were recorded for this clonotype. The chain is built from TRBV6-1 and TRBJ1-1; no reliable D call. Deletions cut 3 bases from V and 10 bases from J, with 12 bases between. This CDR3 region has 12 residues. The germline gives CDR1 MNHNS, CDR2 SASEGT. For the CDR3, the DNA is TGTGCCAGCAGTGATGTTTCAGTTTCAGCTTTCTTT. This sequence encodes CASSDVSVSAFF.

This clonotype occurred many times. The V gene is TRBV20-1, the J gene TRBJ2-5, with TRBD2 identical over 15 bases. Germline V gene data show CDR1 as DFQATT and CDR2 as SNEGSKA (reference sequence). The CDR3 spans 15 residues. V shed 4 bases and J 7 bases; nucleotides not matched to a gene: 7. CDR3 in DNA: TGCAGTGCTACCCGGACTAGCGGGGGGGCAGGGACCCAGTACTTC. Its protein product is CSATRTSGGAGTQYF.

To note about this clonotype: This could be a read error, since a much larger clone is one nucleotide away. V is TRBV9 and J is TRBJ1-6; 9 nucleotides line up with TRBD1. The CDR3 extends over 15 amino acids. After removal of 2 bases from V and 10 bases from J, the junction contained 7 bases not matched to a gene. Germline-derived CDR1 and CDR2 are SGDLS and YYNGEE. CDR3: CASSVDGQGRSPLHF. The CDR3 DNA is TGTGCCAGCAGCGTCGATGGACAGGGGCGATCACCCCTCCACTTT.

The V and J genes are TRBV9 and TRBJ1-1; D is uncertain. This CDR3 contains 16 residues. V was pared by 4 bases and J by 0 bases, with 16 bases between. Germline CDR1 and CDR2: SGDLS and YYNGEE. The CDR3 is CASSQEGPTLNTEAFF. DNA of the CDR3: TGTGCCAGCAGCCAAGAAGGTCCCACTCTGAACACTGAAGCTTTCTTT.

Worth noting for this clonotype: It may be a read error: a sequence one base away is much more abundant. The rearrangement uses TRBV20-1 and TRBJ1-4; no reliable D call. The germline gives CDR1 DFQATT, CDR2 SNEGSKA (reference sequence). CDR3 size: 14 residues. V was pared by 5 bases and J by 7 bases, with 17 bases between. Written as DNA, the CDR3 is TGCAGTGCTTCCTCGGGCCCAGAGAGTGAAAAACTGTTTTTT. Translated, it gives CSASSGPESEKLFF.

About this clonotype itself: No conserved phenylalanine or tryptophan ends this CDR3, so it is likely a read error. The rearrangement links TRBV7-2 to TRBJ1-1; 8 nucleotides match TRBD1. There are 15 residues in the CDR3. Per germline, CDR1 SGHTA and CDR2 FQGNSA. V was clipped by 1 base and J by 8 bases; unmatched bases: 9. CDR3 amino acids: CASSLGPGGASEAFL. The CDR3 nucleotides are TGTGCCAGCAGCTTAGGCCCAGGGGGCGCCTCCGAAGCTTTCCTT.

Details on this clonotype: Being one base from a much bigger clone, this may be a read error. Likely a read error: the CDR3 ends without its conserved phenylalanine or tryptophan. The chain couples TRBV7-3 to TRBJ2-5; D not resolved. Germline V gene lookup returns CDR1 SGHTA and CDR2 FQGTGA. CDR3 length: 12 amino acids. Trimming left V 7 bases short and J 1 base short, with 7 bases between. CDR3 residues: CASMAVQETQYS. Here the CDR3 DNA reads TGTGCCAGCATGGCAGTCCAAGAGACCCAGTACTCC.

Concerning this clonotype: Possible read error: a much larger clone is one base away. The rearrangement links TRBV2 to TRBJ1-4; D is unresolved. Between the trimmed V and J ends, which lost 4 bases and 8 bases, there was a span of 14 bases. CDR1 and CDR2 from the germline V gene are SNHLY and FYNNEI. The CDR3 extends over 14 amino acids. This chain's CDR3 is CASSGARWGEKLFF. DNA of the CDR3: TGTGCCAGCAGTGGAGCCCGGTGGGGAGAAAAACTGTTTTTT.

The rearrangement uses TRBV5-1 and TRBJ1-4, with 7 positions matching TRBD1. From germline, CDR1 is SGHRS and CDR2 YFSETQ. CDR3 size: 15 residues. V lost 1 base, J lost 6 bases, and 6 bases stayed unmatched. The CDR3 protein is CASSLFQGGDEKLFF. The CDR3 DNA reads as TGCGCCAGCAGCTTGTTCCAGGGGGGGGATGAAAAACTGTTTTTT. The variable domain in full, completed from reference TRBV5-1 and TRBJ1-4, reads KAGVTQTPRYLIKTRGQQVTLSCSPISGHRSVSWYQQTPGQGLQFLFEYFSETQRNKGNFPGRFSGRQFSNSRSEMNVSTLELGDSALYLCASSLFQGGDEKLFFGSGTQLSVL.

This clonotype was counted at least ten times. The rearrangement joins TRBV15 to TRBJ2-7, with D unclear. The V end lost 5 bases, the J end lost 3 bases, and 5 bases lay between the germline ends. Germline V CDR1 and CDR2: LNHNV, YYDKDF (reference sequence). The CDR3 is 11 residues long. Written as DNA, the CDR3 is TGTGCCACCAGCGTCAACTACGAGCAGTACTTC. It is translated as CATSVNYEQYF. Full variable domain (outside the CDR3, taken from reference TRBV15 and TRBJ2-7): DAMVIQNPRYQVTQFGKPVTLSCSQTLNHNVMYWYQQKSSQAPKLLFHYYDKDFNNEADTPDNFQSRRPNTSFCFLDIRSPGLGDTAMYLCATSVNYEQYFGPGTRLTVT.

This clonotype was observed many times. V gene TRBV9 combines with J gene TRBJ1-1; 9 nucleotides agree with TRBD1. The ends lost 4 bases at V and 0 bases at J; junction bases unmatched: 4. Per the germline V gene, CDR1 is SGDLS and CDR2 is YYNGEE. The CDR3 runs 15 residues. The CDR3 here is CASSHGQGMNTEAFF. The CDR3 bases are TGTGCCAGCAGCCATGGACAGGGGATGAACACTGAAGCTTTCTTT.

This clonotype was detected ten times or more. CDR3: CASSLDRRNNSPLHF. CDR3 nucleotides: TGTGCCAGCAGCTTAGACAGGAGAAACAATTCACCCCTCCACTTT. The chain links TRBV7-2 to TRBJ1-6; TRBD1 is a possible D gene (5 bases). The CDR3 consists of 15 residues. The V gene lost 1 base and the J gene lost 7 bases, with 11 bases spanning the gap. The germline gives CDR1 SGHTA, CDR2 FQGNSA.

Ten or more counts support this clonotype. The genes are TRBV20-1 and TRBJ1-1, with D unresolved. CDR3 size: 10 residues. From germline, CDR1 is DFQATT and CDR2 SNEGSKA (reference sequence). V lost 5 bases, J lost 7 bases, and 8 bases lay in between. DNA for the CDR3: TGCAGTGCTCAGGACTATGAAGCTTTCTTT. Protein sequence: CSAQDYEAFF.

As concerns this clonotype: Because the CDR3 is missing its conserved closing phenylalanine or tryptophan, this is likely a read error. The J gene is TRBJ2-2, the V gene TRBV7-9; 9 bases agree with TRBD1. After removal of 5 bases from V and 6 bases from J, the junction contained 7 bases not matched to a gene. This CDR3 spans 15 amino acids. The germline V gene has CDR1 SEHNR and CDR2 FQNEAQ (reference sequence). This chain's CDR3 is CASSTGTGRSGELFL. The CDR3 DNA reads TGTGCCAGCAGCACCGGGACAGGGAGGTCCGGGGAGCTGTTTCTT.

The chain employs TRBV9 and TRBJ1-4; possibly TRBD1 for D (6 bases). The CDR3 is 14 amino acids. The germline gives CDR1 SGDLS, CDR2 YYNGEE. Trimming cost V 3 bases and J 6 bases, with 12 bases left between them. CDR3 bases: TGTGCCAGCAGCGGAGGACAGTCCCATGAAAAACTGTTTTTT. This gives the protein CASSGGQSHEKLFF.

The chain couples TRBV7-9 to TRBJ2-6; 7 bases agree with TRBD1. Germline CDR1 SEHNR, CDR2 FQNEAQ (reference sequence). The V and J ends lost 0 bases and 4 bases, in that order; junction bases with no gene match: 0. This CDR3 is 15 amino acids long. CDR3 in amino acids: CASSLAGQGANVLTF. The CDR3 coding sequence is TGTGCCAGCAGCTTAGCGGGACAGGGGGCCAACGTCCTGACTTTC.

This clonotype was observed a handful of times. The chain's CDR3 is CASSESGVDTQYF. The CDR3 nucleotides read TGTGCCAGCAGTGAATCCGGCGTGGATACGCAGTATTTT. This chain links TRBV25-1 with TRBJ2-3; D is undetermined. Germline lookup yields CDR1 MGHDK and CDR2 SYGVNS. There are 13 residues in the CDR3. V was clipped by 1 base and J by 6 bases, with 8 bases between them.

Ten or more counts support this clonotype. The CDR3 region is CASSLWGNGYTF. Written as DNA, the CDR3 is TGTGCCAGCAGCTTATGGGGGAATGGCTACACCTTC. V is TRBV7-9 and J is TRBJ1-2; perhaps TRBD1 as D (5 bases). V gave up 2 bases and J gave up 6 bases, with 7 bases separating them. The CDR3 runs 12 residues. Germline lookup yields CDR1 SEHNR and CDR2 FQNEAQ (reference sequence). Using reference TRBV7-9 and TRBJ1-2 for the parts outside the CDR3, the full variable domain is DTGVSQNPRHKITKRGQNVTFRCDPISEHNRLYWYRQTLGQGPEFLTYFQNEAQLEKSRLLSDRFSAERPKGSFSTLEIQRTEQGDSAMYLCASSLWGNGYTFGSGTRLTVV.

This clonotype was counted ten times or more. The J gene is TRBJ1-1, the V gene TRBV7-9; D is unclear. The V gene's germline CDR1 is SEHNR and CDR2 FQNEAQ (reference sequence). CDR3 length equals 11 residues. V was clipped by 3 bases and J by 6 bases, with 5 bases between them. CDR3 protein: CASSFAPEAFF. DNA for the CDR3: TGTGCCAGCAGCTTCGCCCCTGAAGCTTTCTTT.